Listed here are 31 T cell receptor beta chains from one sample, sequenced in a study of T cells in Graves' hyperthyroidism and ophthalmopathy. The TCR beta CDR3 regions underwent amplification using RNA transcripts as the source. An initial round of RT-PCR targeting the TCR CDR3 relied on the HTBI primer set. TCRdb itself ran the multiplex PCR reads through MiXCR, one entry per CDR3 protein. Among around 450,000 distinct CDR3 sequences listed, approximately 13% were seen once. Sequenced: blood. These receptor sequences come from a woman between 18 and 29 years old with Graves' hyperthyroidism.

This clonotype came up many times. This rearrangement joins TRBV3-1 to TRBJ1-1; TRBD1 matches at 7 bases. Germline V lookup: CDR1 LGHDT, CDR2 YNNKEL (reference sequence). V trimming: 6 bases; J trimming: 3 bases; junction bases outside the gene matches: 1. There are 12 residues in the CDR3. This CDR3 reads CASSDRDTEAFF. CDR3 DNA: TGTGCCAGCAGTGACAGGGACACTGAAGCTTTCTTT.

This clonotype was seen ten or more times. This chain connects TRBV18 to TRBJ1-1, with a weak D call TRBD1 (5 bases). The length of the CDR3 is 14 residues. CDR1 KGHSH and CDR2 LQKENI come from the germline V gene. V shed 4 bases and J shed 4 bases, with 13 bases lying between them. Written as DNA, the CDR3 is TGTGCCAGCTCACTAGGGGAGGCCGGCACTGAAGCTTTCTTT. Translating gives CASSLGEAGTEAFF. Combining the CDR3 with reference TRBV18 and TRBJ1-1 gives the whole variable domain NAGVMQNPRHLVRRRGQEARLRCSPMKGHSHVYWYRQLPEEGLKFMVYLQKENIIDESGMPKERFSAEFPKEGPSILRIQQVVRGDSAAYFCASSLGEAGTEAFFGQGTRLTVV.

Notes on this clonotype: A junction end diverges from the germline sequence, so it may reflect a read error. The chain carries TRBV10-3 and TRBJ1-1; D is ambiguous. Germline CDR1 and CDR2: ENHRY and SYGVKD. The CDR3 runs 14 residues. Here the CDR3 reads CAISDLSVNTEVFF. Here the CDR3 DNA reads TGTGCCATCAGTGATCTCTCGGTGAACACTGAAGTTTTCTTT.

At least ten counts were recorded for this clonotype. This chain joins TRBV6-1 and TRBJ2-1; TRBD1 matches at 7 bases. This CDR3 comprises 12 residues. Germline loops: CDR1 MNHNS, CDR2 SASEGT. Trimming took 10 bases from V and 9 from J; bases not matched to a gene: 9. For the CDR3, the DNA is TGTGCCACACTTAGGGGGCCACGTGAGCAGTTCTTC. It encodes CATLRGPREQFF.

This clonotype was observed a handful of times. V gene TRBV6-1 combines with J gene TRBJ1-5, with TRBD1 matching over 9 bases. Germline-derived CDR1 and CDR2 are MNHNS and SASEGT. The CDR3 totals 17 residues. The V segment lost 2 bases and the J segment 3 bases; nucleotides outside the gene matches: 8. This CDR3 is CASSESAGTGINQPQHF. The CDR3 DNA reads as TGTGCCAGCAGTGAATCGGCGGGGACAGGGATCAATCAGCCCCAGCATTTT.

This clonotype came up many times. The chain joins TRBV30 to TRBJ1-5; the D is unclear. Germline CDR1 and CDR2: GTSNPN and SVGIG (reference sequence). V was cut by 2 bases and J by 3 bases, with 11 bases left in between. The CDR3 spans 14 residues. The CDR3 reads CAWSRASNNQPQHF. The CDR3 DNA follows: TGTGCCTGGAGTCGCGCGAGCAACAATCAGCCCCAGCATTTT.

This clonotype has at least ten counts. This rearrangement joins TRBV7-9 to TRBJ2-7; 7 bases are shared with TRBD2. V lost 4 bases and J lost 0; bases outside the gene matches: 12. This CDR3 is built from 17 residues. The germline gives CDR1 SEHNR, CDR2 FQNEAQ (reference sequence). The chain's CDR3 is CASSWRAGRDFSYEQYF. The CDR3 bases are TGTGCCAGCAGCTGGAGGGCAGGGAGGGACTTCTCCTACGAGCAGTACTTC.

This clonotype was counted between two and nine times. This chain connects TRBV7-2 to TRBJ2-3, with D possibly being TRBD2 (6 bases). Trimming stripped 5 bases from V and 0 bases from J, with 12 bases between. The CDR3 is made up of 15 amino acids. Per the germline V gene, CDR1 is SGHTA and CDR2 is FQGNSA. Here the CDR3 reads CASSRDGGSTDTQYF. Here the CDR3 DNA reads TGTGCCAGCAGCAGAGACGGGGGTAGCACAGATACGCAGTATTTT.

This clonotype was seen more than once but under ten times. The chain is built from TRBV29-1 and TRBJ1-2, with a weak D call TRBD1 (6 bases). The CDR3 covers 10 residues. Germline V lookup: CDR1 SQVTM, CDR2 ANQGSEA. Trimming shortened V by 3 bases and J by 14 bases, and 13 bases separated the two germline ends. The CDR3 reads CSVDSGGHTF. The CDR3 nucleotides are TGCAGCGTTGATTCGGGGGGCCATACCTTC.

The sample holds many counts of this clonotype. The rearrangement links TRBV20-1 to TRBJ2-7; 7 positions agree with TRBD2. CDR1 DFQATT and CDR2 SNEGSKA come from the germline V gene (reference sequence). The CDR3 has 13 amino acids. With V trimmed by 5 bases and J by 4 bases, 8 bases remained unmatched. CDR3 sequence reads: CSAVSGGKYEQYF. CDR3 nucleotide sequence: TGCAGTGCTGTCTCCGGGGGGAAGTACGAGCAGTACTTC.

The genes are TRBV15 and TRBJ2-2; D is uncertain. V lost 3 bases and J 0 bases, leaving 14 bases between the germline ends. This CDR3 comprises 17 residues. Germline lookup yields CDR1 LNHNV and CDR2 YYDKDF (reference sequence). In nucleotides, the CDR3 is TGTGCCACCAGCAGTCCGTACGGCCTTACGAACACCGGGGAGCTGTTTTTT. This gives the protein CATSSPYGLTNTGELFF.

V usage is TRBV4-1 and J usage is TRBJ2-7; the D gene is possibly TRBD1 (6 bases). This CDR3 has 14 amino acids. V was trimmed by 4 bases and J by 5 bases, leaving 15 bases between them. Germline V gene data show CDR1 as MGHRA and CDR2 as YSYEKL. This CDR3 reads CASSRRQVEDEQYF. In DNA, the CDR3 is TGCGCCAGCAGCCGCCGACAGGTCGAGGACGAGCAGTACTTC.

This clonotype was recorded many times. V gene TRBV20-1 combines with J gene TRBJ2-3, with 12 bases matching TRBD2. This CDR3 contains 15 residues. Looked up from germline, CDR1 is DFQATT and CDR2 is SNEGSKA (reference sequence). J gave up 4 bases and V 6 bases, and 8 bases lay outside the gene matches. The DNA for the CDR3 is TGCAGTGCCCGACGGACTAGCGGGACCTCAGATACGCAGTATTTT. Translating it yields CSARRTSGTSDTQYF.

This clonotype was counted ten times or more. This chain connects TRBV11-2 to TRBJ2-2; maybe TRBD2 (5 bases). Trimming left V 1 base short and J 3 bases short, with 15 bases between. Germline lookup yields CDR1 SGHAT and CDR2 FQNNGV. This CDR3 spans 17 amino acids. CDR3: CASSLVRGSPYTGELFF. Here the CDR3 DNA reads TGTGCCAGCAGCTTAGTTCGAGGGAGTCCCTACACCGGGGAGCTGTTTTTT.

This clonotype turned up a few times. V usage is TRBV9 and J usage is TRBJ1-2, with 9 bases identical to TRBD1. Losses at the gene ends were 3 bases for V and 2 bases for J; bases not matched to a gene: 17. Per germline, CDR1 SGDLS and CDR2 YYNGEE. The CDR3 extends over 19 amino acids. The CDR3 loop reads CASSGLQGAAPTINYGYTF. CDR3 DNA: TGTGCCAGCAGCGGCCTACAGGGGGCTGCTCCCACGATCAACTATGGCTACACCTTC.

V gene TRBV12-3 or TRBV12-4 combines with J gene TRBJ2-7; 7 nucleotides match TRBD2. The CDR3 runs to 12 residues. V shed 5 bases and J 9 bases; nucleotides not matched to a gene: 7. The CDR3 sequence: CASSTFAGVQYF. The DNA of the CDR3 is TGTGCCAGCAGTACTTTTGCGGGGGTGCAGTACTTC.

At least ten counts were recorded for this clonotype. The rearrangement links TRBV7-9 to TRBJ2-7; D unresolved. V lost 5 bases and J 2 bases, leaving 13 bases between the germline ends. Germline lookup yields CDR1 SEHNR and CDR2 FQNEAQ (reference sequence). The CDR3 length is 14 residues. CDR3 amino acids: CASSRSLGTYEQYF. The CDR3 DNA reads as TGTGCCAGCAGCCGCTCCTTGGGGACCTACGAGCAGTACTTC.

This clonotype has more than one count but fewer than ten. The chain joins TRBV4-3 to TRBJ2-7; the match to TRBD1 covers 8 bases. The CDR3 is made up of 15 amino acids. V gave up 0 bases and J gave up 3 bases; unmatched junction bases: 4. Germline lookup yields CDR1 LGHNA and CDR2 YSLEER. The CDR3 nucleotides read TGCGCCAGCAGCCAAGAGACAGGGGATTTCTACGAGCAGTACTTC. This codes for CASSQETGDFYEQYF.

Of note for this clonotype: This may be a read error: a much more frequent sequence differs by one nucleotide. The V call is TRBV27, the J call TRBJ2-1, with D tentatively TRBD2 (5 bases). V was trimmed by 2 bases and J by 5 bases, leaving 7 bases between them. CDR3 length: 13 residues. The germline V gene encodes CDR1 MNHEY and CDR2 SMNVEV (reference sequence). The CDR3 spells CASSLAEDNEQFF. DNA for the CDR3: TGTGCCAGCAGTTTAGCGGAGGACAATGAGCAGTTCTTC.

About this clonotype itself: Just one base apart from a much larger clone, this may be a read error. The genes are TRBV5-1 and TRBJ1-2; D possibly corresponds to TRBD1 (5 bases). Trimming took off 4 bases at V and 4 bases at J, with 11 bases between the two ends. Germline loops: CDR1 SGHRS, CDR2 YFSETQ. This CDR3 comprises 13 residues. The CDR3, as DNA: TGCGCCAGCAGCGTGGGGCCCAGCTATGGCTACACCTTC. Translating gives CASSVGPSYGYTF.

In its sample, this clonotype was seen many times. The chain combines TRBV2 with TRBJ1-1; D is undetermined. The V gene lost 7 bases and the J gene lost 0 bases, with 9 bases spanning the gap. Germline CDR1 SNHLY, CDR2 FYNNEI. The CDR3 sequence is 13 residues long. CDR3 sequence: CASTRDMNTEAFF. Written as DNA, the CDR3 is TGTGCCAGCACCAGAGACATGAACACTGAAGCTTTCTTT.

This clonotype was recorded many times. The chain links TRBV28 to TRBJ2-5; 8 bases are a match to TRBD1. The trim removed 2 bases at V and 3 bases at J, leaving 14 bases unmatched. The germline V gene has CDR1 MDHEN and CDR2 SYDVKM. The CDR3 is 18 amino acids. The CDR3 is CASSLMGEEAGGEETQYF. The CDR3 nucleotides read TGTGCCAGCAGTTTAATGGGGGAGGAGGCAGGGGGCGAAGAGACCCAGTACTTC.

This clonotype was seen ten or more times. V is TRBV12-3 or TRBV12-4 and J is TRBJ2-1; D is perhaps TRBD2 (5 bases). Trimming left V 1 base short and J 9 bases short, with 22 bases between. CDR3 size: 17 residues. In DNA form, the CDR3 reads TGTGCCAGCAGTTTAGTGCCTCTTGGCGAGGGCCACGGTGAGCAGTTCTTC. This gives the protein CASSLVPLGEGHGEQFF.

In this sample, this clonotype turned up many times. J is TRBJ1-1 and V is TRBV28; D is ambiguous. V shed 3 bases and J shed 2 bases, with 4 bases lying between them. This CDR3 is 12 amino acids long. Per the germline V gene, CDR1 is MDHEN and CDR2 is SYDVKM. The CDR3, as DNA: TGTGCCAGCAGTTTGCCCAACACTGAAGCTTTCTTT. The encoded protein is CASSLPNTEAFF.

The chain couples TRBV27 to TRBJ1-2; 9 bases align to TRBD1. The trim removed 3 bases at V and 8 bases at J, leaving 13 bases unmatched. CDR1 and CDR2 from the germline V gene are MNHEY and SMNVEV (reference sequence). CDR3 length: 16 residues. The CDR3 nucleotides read TGTGCCAGCAGTTTTTCCGGGACAGGGAATTCGCGGGGCTACACCTTC. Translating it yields CASSFSGTGNSRGYTF.

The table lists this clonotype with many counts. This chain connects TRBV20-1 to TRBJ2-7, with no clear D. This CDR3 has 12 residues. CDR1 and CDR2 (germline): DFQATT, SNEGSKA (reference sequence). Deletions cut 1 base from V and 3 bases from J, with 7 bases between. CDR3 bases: TGCAGTGCTAGAGTATGGGACTACGAGCAGTACTTC. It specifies CSARVWDYEQYF.

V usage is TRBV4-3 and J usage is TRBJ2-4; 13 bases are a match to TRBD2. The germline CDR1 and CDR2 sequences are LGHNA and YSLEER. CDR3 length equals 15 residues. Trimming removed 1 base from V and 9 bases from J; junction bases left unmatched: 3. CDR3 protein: CASSQGLAGGGIQYF. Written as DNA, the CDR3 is TGCGCCAGCAGCCAAGGACTAGCGGGAGGCGGCATTCAGTACTTC.

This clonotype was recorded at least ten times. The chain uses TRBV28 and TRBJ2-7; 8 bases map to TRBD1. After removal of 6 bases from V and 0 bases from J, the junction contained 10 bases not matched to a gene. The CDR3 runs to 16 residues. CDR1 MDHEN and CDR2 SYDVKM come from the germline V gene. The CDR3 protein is CASSAAGGYSSYEQYF. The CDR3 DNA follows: TGTGCCAGCAGCGCCGCAGGGGGCTACAGCTCCTACGAGCAGTACTTC.

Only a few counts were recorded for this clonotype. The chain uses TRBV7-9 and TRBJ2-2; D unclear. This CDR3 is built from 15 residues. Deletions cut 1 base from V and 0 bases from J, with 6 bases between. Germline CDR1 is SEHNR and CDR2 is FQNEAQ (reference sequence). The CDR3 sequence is CASSLGESNTGELFF. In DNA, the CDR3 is TGTGCCAGCAGCTTAGGCGAATCGAACACCGGGGAGCTGTTTTTT.

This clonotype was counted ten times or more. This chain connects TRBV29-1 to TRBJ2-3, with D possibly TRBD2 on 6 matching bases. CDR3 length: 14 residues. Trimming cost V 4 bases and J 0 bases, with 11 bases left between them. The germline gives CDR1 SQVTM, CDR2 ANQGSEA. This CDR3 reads CSVATSRSTDTQYF. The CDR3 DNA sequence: TGCAGCGTTGCTACTAGCAGGAGCACAGATACGCAGTATTTT.

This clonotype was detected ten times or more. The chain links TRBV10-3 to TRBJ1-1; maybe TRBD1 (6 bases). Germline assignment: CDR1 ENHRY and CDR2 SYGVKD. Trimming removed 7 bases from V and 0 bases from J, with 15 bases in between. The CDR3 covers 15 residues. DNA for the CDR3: TGTGCCATCACCGACAGGAGTTACATGAACACTGAAGCTTTCTTT. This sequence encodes CAITDRSYMNTEAFF.